This paragraph covers one T cell receptor beta chain sequence. Its antigen is undetermined. The table came from immunoSEQ multiplex PCR; TCRdb's copy has only in-frame clones and leaves some out. The profile shows approximately 30,000 clones, 55% to 85% of them singletons. This record comes from a study of vaccination effects on CD4 cells after COVID-19. Whole-study context: All participants had two doses of either the BNT162b2 or mRNA-1273 vaccine. The study's findings and limits: Cross-reaction with common cold coronaviruses was seen in only 1 of 255 vaccine-induced clones from healthy vaccinees.

Ahead of sequencing, the ViraFEST assay grew antigen-specific CD4+ T cells using viral peptide pools. Following culture for approximately 11 days, CD4+ T cells were isolated. Nucleocapsid antibodies were negative in the vaccine recipients, who had never had SARS-CoV-2 infection. Every well got a few million PBMC, which were grown with 10 IU/ml IL-2 and about 9.7 ug/ml peptides. The authors replaced half the medium with IL-2 medium on days 3 and 7. The CDR3 has 14 amino acids. Per germline, CDR1 SGHNT and CDR2 YYREEE (reference sequence). Trimming stripped 4 bases from V and 3 bases from J, with 13 bases between.

The sequencing used CD4+ T cells from PBMCs cultured with HCoV-OC43 spike peptides, collected before COVID-19 vaccination. The subset is: HCoV-OC43 spike overlapping peptide pool stimulation. This receptor was taken from a human donor who received a COVID-19 vaccine. The V and J genes are TRBV5-4 and TRBJ1-1, with D possibly being TRBD1 (6 bases). CDR3 in amino acids: CASSASDRDTEAFF. CDR3 DNA sequence: TGTGCCAGCAGCGCCTCGGACAGAGACACTGAAGCTTTCTTT.